This passage covers 8 T cell receptor beta chains from one sample sequenced in a study of cytomegalovirus exposure and HLA in healthy donors. A multiplex PCR was run with 60 Vbeta primers and 13 Jbeta primers. Generated by immunoSEQ multiplex PCR, the TCRdb table keeps only in-frame clones and is missing some. The sample records around 190,000 clones, roughly 80% being singletons. Sequencing was done on a sample of PBMCs. The receptors come from a female donor in good health and CMV-seronegative.

V and J are TRBV4-3 and TRBJ2-2; 8 bases match TRBD1. V lost 3 bases to trimming and J lost 7 bases; unmatched junction nucleotides: 1. The germline V gene encodes CDR1 LGHNA and CDR2 YSLEER. The CDR3 length is 13 residues. The DNA for the CDR3 is TGCGCCAGCAGCCAGGGGACAGGCGGGGAGCTGTTTTTT. Encoded protein: CASSQGTGGELFF.

The chain uses TRBV6-5 and TRBJ1-2; 7 bases agree with TRBD1. In germline, CDR1 is MNHEY, CDR2 SVGAGI. V lost 11 bases, J lost 8 bases, and 11 bases stayed unmatched. This CDR3 contains 12 residues. The DNA for the CDR3 is TGTGCCGTTTCCGAGGGGGCGCGAGGCTACACCTTC. This sequence encodes CAVSEGARGYTF.

This chain links TRBV28 with TRBJ2-1, with 7 nucleotides matching TRBD1. The ends lost 9 bases at V and 2 bases at J; junction bases unmatched: 10. The CDR3 loop spans 15 amino acids. Germline V gives CDR1 MDHEN, CDR2 SYDVKM. The CDR3 DNA sequence: TGTGCCAGTCCCTACAGGGGTCATCCCTACAATGAGCAGTTCTTC. Its translation: CASPYRGHPYNEQFF.

The chain recombines TRBV7-2 with TRBJ2-2; 7 nucleotides agree with TRBD2. After removal of 0 bases from V and 8 bases from J, the junction contained 12 bases not matched to a gene. The CDR3 has 17 amino acids. Germline V gives CDR1 SGHTA, CDR2 FQGNSA. The CDR3 nucleotides are TGTGCCAGCAGCTTAGCAGGAGCGGGACTACTTTTGGGGGAGCTGTTTTTT. Its translation: CASSLAGAGLLLGELFF.

The chain has TRBV9 and TRBJ2-2; 7 positions agree with TRBD2. The CDR3 has 16 amino acids. The germline V gene has CDR1 SGDLS and CDR2 YYNGEE. The trim removed 3 bases at V and 9 bases at J, leaving 14 bases unmatched. This chain's CDR3 is CASSGRGVIGEWELFF. The CDR3 bases are TGTGCCAGCAGCGGCCGGGGGGTTATAGGGGAATGGGAGCTGTTTTTT.

The chain recombines TRBV18 with TRBJ2-7; 7 bases fit TRBD1. Germline assignment: CDR1 KGHSH and CDR2 LQKENI. The CDR3 runs 15 residues. After removal of 6 bases from V and 5 bases from J, the junction contained 13 bases not matched to a gene. Here the CDR3 reads CASSPLRQGPDEQYF. CDR3 coding DNA: TGTGCCAGCTCCCCGCTTCGACAGGGCCCCGACGAGCAGTACTTC.

The rearrangement joins TRBV28 to TRBJ2-3; 9 bases agree with TRBD1. The V and J ends lost 5 bases and 14 bases, in that order; junction bases with no gene match: 8. There are 12 residues in the CDR3. Germline CDR1 reads MDHEN; CDR2 reads SYDVKM. DNA of the CDR3: TGTGCCAGCAGTCCCGGGACAGGGTTTCTGTATTTT. Translation gives CASSPGTGFLYF.

This clone has a handful of counts. The rearrangement uses TRBV9 and TRBJ2-3; TRBD2 aligns across 8 bases. Germline CDR1 and CDR2: SGDLS and YYNGEE. J lost 2 bases, V lost 0 bases, and 14 bases had no gene match. The CDR3 runs to 19 residues. CDR3 region: CASSVALGTSGGITDTQYF. The CDR3 DNA reads TGTGCCAGCAGCGTAGCCCTCGGGACTAGTGGGGGAATCACAGATACGCAGTATTTT.